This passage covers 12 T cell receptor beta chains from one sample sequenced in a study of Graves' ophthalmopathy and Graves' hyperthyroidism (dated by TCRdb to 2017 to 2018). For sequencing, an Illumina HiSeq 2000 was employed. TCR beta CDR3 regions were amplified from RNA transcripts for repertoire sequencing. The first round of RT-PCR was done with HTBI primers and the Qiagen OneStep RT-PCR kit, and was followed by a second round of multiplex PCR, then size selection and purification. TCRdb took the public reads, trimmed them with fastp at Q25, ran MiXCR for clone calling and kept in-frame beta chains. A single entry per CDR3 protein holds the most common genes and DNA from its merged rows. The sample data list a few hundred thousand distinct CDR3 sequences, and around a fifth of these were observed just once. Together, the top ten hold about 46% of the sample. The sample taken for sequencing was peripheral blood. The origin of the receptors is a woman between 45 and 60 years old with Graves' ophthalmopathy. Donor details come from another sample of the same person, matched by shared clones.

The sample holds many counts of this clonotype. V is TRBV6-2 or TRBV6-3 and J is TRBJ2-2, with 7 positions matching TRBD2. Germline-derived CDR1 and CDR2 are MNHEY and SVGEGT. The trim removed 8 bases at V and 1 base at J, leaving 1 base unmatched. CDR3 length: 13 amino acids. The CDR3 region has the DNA TGTGCCAGCTCTAGCGGGAACACCGGGGAGCTGTTTTTT. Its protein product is CASSSGNTGELFF.

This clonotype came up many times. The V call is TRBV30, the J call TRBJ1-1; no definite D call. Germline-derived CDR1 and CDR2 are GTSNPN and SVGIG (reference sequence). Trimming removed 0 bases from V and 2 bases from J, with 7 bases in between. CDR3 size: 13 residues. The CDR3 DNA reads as TGTGCCTGGAGTGTATGGGGAAACACTGAAGCTTTCTTT. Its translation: CAWSVWGNTEAFF.

The CDR3 sequence is CASTTPSGTGVKGYTF. The DNA of the CDR3 is TGTGCCAGCACCACCCCTTCCGGGACAGGGGTTAAGGGCTACACCTTC. The V and J genes are TRBV28 and TRBJ1-2; 10 bases line up with TRBD1. CDR3 length: 16 amino acids. J lost 8 bases, V lost 7 bases, and 16 bases had no gene match. From germline, CDR1 is MDHEN and CDR2 SYDVKM.

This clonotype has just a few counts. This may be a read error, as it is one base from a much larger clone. The CDR3 DNA follows: TGCAGCGTTGACTGGTGGGGGGCACAAGAGACCCAGTACTTC. Protein sequence: CSVDWWGAQETQYF. This rearrangement joins TRBV29-1 to TRBJ2-5, with D possibly being TRBD1 or TRBD2 (6 bases each). There are 14 residues in the CDR3. CDR1 SQVTM and CDR2 ANQGSEA come from the germline V gene. The V and J ends lost 3 bases and 2 bases respectively, with 13 bases between them.

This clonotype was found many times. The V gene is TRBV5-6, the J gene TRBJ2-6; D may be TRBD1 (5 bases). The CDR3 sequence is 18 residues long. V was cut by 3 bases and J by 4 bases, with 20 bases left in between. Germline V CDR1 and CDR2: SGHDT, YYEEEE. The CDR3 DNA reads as TGTGCCAGCAGCTCGGAGACAGCAGTCTTTACGGGGGCCAACGTCCTGACTTTC. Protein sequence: CASSSETAVFTGANVLTF.

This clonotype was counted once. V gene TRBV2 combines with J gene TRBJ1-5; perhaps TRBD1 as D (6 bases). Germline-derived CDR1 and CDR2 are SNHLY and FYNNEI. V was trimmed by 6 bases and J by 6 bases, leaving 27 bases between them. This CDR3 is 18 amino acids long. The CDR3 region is CASSRGGQRGSVGQPQHF. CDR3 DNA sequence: TGTGCCAGCAGCCGGGGGGGACAAAGAGGATCCGTCGGTCAGCCCCAGCATTTT.

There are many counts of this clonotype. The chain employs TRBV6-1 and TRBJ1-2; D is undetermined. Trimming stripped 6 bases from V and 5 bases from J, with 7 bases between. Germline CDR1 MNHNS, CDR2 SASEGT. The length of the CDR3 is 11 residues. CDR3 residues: CASRSGYGYTF. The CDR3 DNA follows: TGTGCCAGCAGGTCGGGATATGGCTACACCTTC.

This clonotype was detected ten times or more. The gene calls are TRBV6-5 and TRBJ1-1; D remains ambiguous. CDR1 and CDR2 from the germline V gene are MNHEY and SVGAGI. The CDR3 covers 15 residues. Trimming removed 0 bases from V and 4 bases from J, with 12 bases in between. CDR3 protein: CASSYSIRGGTEAFF. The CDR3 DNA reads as TGTGCCAGCAGTTACTCGATCCGGGGAGGCACTGAAGCTTTCTTT.

The CDR3 reads CASSSGSGGSGETQYF. In DNA, the CDR3 is TGCGCCAGCAGCTCTGGCTCCGGGGGGAGCGGAGAGACCCAGTACTTC. The chain recombines TRBV5-1 with TRBJ2-5; TRBD2 matches at 7 bases. The trim removed 3 bases at V and 4 bases at J, leaving 12 bases unmatched. The CDR3 loop spans 16 amino acids. Germline CDR1 and CDR2: SGHRS and YFSETQ.

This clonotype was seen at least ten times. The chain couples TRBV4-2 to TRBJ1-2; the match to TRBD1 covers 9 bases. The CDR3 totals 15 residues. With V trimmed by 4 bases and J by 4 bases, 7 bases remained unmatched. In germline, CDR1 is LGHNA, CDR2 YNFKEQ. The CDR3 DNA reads TGTGCCAGCAGCCTACGGACAGGGGACAGCTATGGCTACACCTTC. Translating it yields CASSLRTGDSYGYTF.

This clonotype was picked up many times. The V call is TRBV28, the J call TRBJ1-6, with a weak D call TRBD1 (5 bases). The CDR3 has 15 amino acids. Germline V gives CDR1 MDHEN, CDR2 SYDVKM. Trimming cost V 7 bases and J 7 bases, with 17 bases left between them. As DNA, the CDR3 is TGTGCCAGCAAACCGTGGGGGACCGAAAATTCACCCCTCCACTTT. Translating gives CASKPWGTENSPLHF.

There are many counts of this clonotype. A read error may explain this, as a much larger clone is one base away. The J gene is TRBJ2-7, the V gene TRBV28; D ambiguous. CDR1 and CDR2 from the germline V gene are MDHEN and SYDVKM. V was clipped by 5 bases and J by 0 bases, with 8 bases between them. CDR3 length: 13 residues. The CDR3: CASSVGGSYEQYF. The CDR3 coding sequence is TGTGCCAGCAGTGTAGGCGGCTCCTACGAGCAGTACTTC.